This TCR beta chain was sequenced in a study of cytomegalovirus exposure and HLA in healthy donors. Turning to this clone: The antigen remains unidentified.

Researchers ran the PCR with 60 Vbeta and 13 Jbeta primers. Methods used by the authors: There were 80 million or so unique TCR beta chains by a later count, and 10 million to 12 million of them were shared. Clones were sequenced by immunoSEQ multiplex PCR, and TCRdb holds only the in-frame ones, with some missing. The V and J calls and clone size are taken from that table; D and trimming were inferred from the DNA. The sample carries 130,000 or so clones, approximately 82% recorded once. The germline CDR1 and CDR2 sequences are ENHRY and SYGVKD. V was cut by 5 bases and J by 3 bases, with 8 bases left in between. This CDR3 comprises 12 residues. Study-level points and caveats: Sequence variants that were highly shared formed a cluster that was likely a sequencing artifact. Accounts indicate the classifier identified cytomegalovirus status with strong specificity and sensitivity.

Source material: PBMCs. The chain combines TRBV10-3 with TRBJ2-7, with D perhaps TRBD1 (6 bases). This TCR derives from a woman in her forties in good health and CMV-seronegative. CDR3 DNA sequence: TGTGCCATCAGTCCGGACAGCTACGAGCAGTACTTC. As protein: CAISPDSYEQYF.